The 20 T cell receptor beta chains below were found in one sample sequenced in a study of PD-L1 blockade in urothelial cancer. Profiling relied on immunoSEQ multiplex PCR, and the TCRdb table lists in-frame clones only, not all of them. Of some 53,000 clones listed, around three quarters are singletons. The sample here was PBMCs, taken around atezolizumab (anti-PD-L1) treatment. These receptors were obtained from a man between 65 and 79 years old with urothelial cancer.

A note on this clone: Other nucleotide sequences in the sample specify the same CDR3. The CDR3 loop is CASSQQGAGETQYF. The CDR3 DNA follows: TGTGCCAGTAGCCAACAGGGGGCAGGGGAGACCCAGTACTTC. V gene TRBV19 combines with J gene TRBJ2-5, with 9 bases aligning to TRBD1. V lost 6 bases and J lost 5; bases outside the gene matches: 7. Per germline, CDR1 LNHDA and CDR2 SQIVND (reference sequence). The CDR3 sequence is 14 residues long.

CDR3 in amino acids: CATSRVRREGNTQYF. Here the CDR3 DNA reads TGTGCCACCAGCAGAGTACGGCGGGAGGGCAATACGCAGTATTTT. The chain links TRBV15 to TRBJ2-3; 9 nucleotides line up with TRBD2. Germline V lookup: CDR1 LNHNV, CDR2 YYDKDF (reference sequence). Trimming removed 1 base from V and 7 bases from J; junction bases left unmatched: 6. The CDR3 is 15 residues long.

The J gene is TRBJ2-1, the V gene TRBV27; TRBD1 aligns across 8 bases. Trimming took 10 bases from V and 7 from J; bases not matched to a gene: 12. CDR1 and CDR2 from the germline V gene are MNHEY and SMNVEV (reference sequence). The length of the CDR3 is 14 residues. The CDR3 bases are TGTGCCACCTCCTTGGGACAGGTCAGAAATGAGCAGTTCTTC. This translates into CATSLGQVRNEQFF.

This clone was observed a few times. The chain links TRBV5-6 to TRBJ2-1; D gene ambiguous. This CDR3 region has 10 residues. Germline lookup yields CDR1 SGHDT and CDR2 YYEEEE. Trimming stripped 8 bases from V and 7 bases from J, with 7 bases between. The CDR3 is CASGENEQFF. The CDR3 nucleotides read TGTGCCAGTGGAGAAAATGAGCAGTTCTTC.

This chain joins TRBV7-2 and TRBJ1-2; possible D gene TRBD1, 6 bases. The CDR3 spans 15 residues. V was trimmed by 4 bases and J by 4 bases, leaving 16 bases between them. In germline, CDR1 is SGHTA, CDR2 FQGNSA. The CDR3 coding sequence is TGTGCCAGCAGCTCTCAGGGAGGGGGACGCTATGGCTACACCTTC. It specifies CASSSQGGGRYGYTF.

The chain joins TRBV4-2 to TRBJ2-5, with 11 bases that match TRBD2. This CDR3 contains 17 residues. The trim removed 0 bases at V and 7 bases at J, leaving 10 bases unmatched. Germline V gives CDR1 LGHNA, CDR2 YNFKEQ. The CDR3 sequence: CASSQDIAGGRVGTQYF. CDR3 coding DNA: TGTGCCAGCAGCCAAGATATAGCGGGGGGGAGGGTCGGGACCCAGTACTTC.

The V gene is TRBV6-5, the J gene TRBJ1-2, with TRBD1 identical over 11 bases. Germline V gives CDR1 MNHEY, CDR2 SVGAGI. With 7 bases clipped from V and 8 bases from J, the junction kept 9 bases outside the gene matches. The CDR3 loop spans 14 amino acids. The CDR3 spells CASTDPGQGDGYTF. Here the CDR3 DNA reads TGTGCCAGCACCGACCCGGGACAGGGGGACGGCTACACCTTC.

The rearrangement uses TRBV7-2 and TRBJ2-1, with 9 bases matching TRBD2. The CDR3 runs 16 residues. CDR1 and CDR2 (germline): SGHTA, FQGNSA. Unmatched junction bases numbered 11, after V lost 2 bases and J lost 9 bases. CDR3 sequence: CASSLRLAGDRGEQFF. The DNA of the CDR3 is TGTGCCAGCAGCTTAAGGTTAGCGGGAGATCGGGGTGAGCAGTTCTTC.

This clone was seen a single time. The rearrangement joins TRBV28 to TRBJ2-7, with D possibly being TRBD2 (5 bases). The V end was cut by 2 bases, the J end by 3 bases, with 20 bases between. This CDR3 region has 17 residues. The germline CDR1 and CDR2 sequences are MDHEN and SYDVKM. DNA of the CDR3: TGTGCCAGCAGTTTAAAGAAGGTGGTGGGAGCGCGCTACGAGCAGTACTTC. Its translation is CASSLKKVVGARYEQYF.

The chain recombines TRBV6-1 with TRBJ2-1, with 7 bases identical to TRBD2. Trimming at V came to 4 bases and at J to 0 bases, leaving 3 bases not matched to a gene. Germline CDR1 is MNHNS and CDR2 is SASEGT. The CDR3 length is 15 residues. This CDR3 is CASSVSSGSYNEQFF. The CDR3 DNA is TGTGCCAGCAGTGTTTCTAGCGGCTCCTACAATGAGCAGTTCTTC.

V usage is TRBV11-3 and J usage is TRBJ2-7, with 8 bases that match TRBD2. The CDR3 covers 17 residues. J was trimmed by 3 bases and V by 5 bases; bases with no gene match: 15. CDR1 SGHNT and CDR2 YENEEA come from the germline V gene. The CDR3 spells CASSQLFSSGGLYEQYF. CDR3 DNA: TGTGCCAGCAGCCAACTATTCTCGTCGGGGGGGCTCTACGAGCAGTACTTC.

The chain carries TRBV9 and TRBJ2-1; 7 bases map to TRBD2. CDR1 is SGDLS and CDR2 is YYNGEE in the germline V gene. The CDR3 runs 17 residues. Losses at the gene ends were 0 bases for V and 7 bases for J; bases not matched to a gene: 13. The CDR3 loop is CASSVASAASGRNEQFF. The CDR3 nucleotides read TGTGCCAGCAGCGTAGCCTCAGCGGCTAGCGGTAGGAATGAGCAGTTCTTC.

This chain links TRBV5-1 with TRBJ2-3; 7 bases agree with TRBD2. The CDR3 loop spans 17 amino acids. CDR1 and CDR2 (germline): SGHRS, YFSETQ. Trimming took 0 bases from V and 3 from J; bases not matched to a gene: 10. The CDR3 here is CASSLGLGGRGTDTQYF. CDR3 sequence (DNA): TGCGCCAGCAGCTTGGGCCTTGGCGGGAGAGGTACAGATACGCAGTATTTT.

This chain links TRBV7-2 with TRBJ2-1; 8 positions agree with TRBD2. After removal of 0 bases from V and 5 bases from J, the junction contained 6 bases not matched to a gene. The CDR3 sequence is 16 residues long. The germline gives CDR1 SGHTA, CDR2 FQGNSA. The DNA for the CDR3 is TGTGCCAGCAGCTTAGCACCGGGACTAGGAGACAATGAGCAGTTCTTC. This sequence encodes CASSLAPGLGDNEQFF.

The rearrangement joins TRBV14 to TRBJ1-3; D is perhaps TRBD1 (5 bases). V lost 7 bases, J lost 10 bases, and 17 bases lay in between. CDR3 length: 13 amino acids. Germline CDR1 and CDR2: SGHDN and FVKESK. DNA of the CDR3: TGTGCCAGCACTGTGGCAGGGAAAAAAACCATATATTTT. It encodes CASTVAGKKTIYF.

The chain carries TRBV19 and TRBJ2-1, with D tentatively TRBD2 (6 bases). Per the germline V gene, CDR1 is LNHDA and CDR2 is SQIVND (reference sequence). Trimming removed 2 bases at V and 6 bases at J, with 8 bases between. CDR3 length equals 13 residues. Written as DNA, the CDR3 is TGTGCCAGTAGTATACGACTAGTCAATGAGCAGTTCTTC. Its protein is CASSIRLVNEQFF.

The chain is built from TRBV20-1 and TRBJ2-7; D ambiguous. The CDR3 length is 10 residues. The V end lost 6 bases, the J end lost 2 bases, and 5 bases lay between the germline ends. CDR1 is DFQATT, CDR2 SNEGSKA, per germline (reference sequence). CDR3 sequence reads: CSAAAYEQYF. The CDR3 coding sequence is TGCAGTGCCGCAGCCTACGAGCAGTACTTC.

This clone was detected ten times or more. V is TRBV19 and J is TRBJ1-2; D might be TRBD1 (6 bases). This CDR3 region has 14 residues. Germline CDR1 and CDR2: LNHDA and SQIVND (reference sequence). The V gene lost 0 bases and the J gene lost 4 bases, with 9 bases spanning the gap. Written as DNA, the CDR3 is TGTGCCAGTAGTATAGATAGGACAGTCTATGGCTACACCTTC. This codes for CASSIDRTVYGYTF.

The chain carries TRBV2 and TRBJ1-1, with D possibly being TRBD1 (6 bases). The CDR3 has 16 amino acids. V was trimmed by 7 bases and J by 4 bases, leaving 22 bases between them. Germline V CDR1 and CDR2: SNHLY, FYNNEI. This CDR3 is CASILRDKVSGTEAFF. The CDR3 bases are TGTGCCAGCATTCTCCGGGACAAAGTGAGTGGCACTGAAGCTTTCTTT.

The V call is TRBV19, the J call TRBJ1-2; 9 bases are a match to TRBD1. J gave up 3 bases and V 5 bases, and 1 base lay outside the gene matches. This CDR3 comprises 13 residues. Germline assignment: CDR1 LNHDA and CDR2 SQIVND (reference sequence). CDR3: CASSWTGDYGYTF. Written as DNA, the CDR3 is TGTGCCAGTAGTTGGACAGGGGACTATGGCTACACCTTC.